The clone carrying this T cell receptor (beta chain) was seen a few times. Its antigen is unidentified. The data were obtained in a study of cytotoxic CD8 clonotypes in ibrutinib-treated CLL. Study-wide context: There were roughly 12 relapsed/refractory patients and more than 14 treatment-naive patients, and fewer than 18 were IGHV unmutated.

Study outcomes and limitations: Higher clonality was seen at ibrutinib response and a return toward baseline at progression. Baseline values of clonality outstripped age-matched healthy donors and followed circulating CD8+ T-cell counts.

The table came from immunoSEQ multiplex PCR; TCRdb's copy has only in-frame clones and leaves some out. Of some 35,000 clones in the sample, about 64% were seen once. This TCR was sampled from a human donor with chronic lymphocytic leukemia. Sequencing used PBMCs, obtained at disease progression, from a patient treated with ibrutinib.

The CDR3 DNA follows: TGCGCCAGCAAAAGCAGCCAGGGGACCCATGGCTACACCTTC. Protein: CASKSSQGTHGYTF. V is TRBV5-1 and J is TRBJ1-2, with D tentatively TRBD1 (6 bases). This CDR3 has 14 amino acids. Germline CDR1 and CDR2: SGHRS and YFSETQ. Trimming shortened V by 6 bases and J by 6 bases, and 18 bases separated the two germline ends.